The T cell receptor beta chain described here comes from a study of OX40 agonist ivuxolimab in advanced cancers. Notes on the research overall: Ivuxolimab was a fully human IgG2 agonistic monoclonal antibody targeting the costimulatory receptor OX40 (CD134). Intravenous ivuxolimab was administered to patients every 2 weeks at six dose levels: 0.01, 0.1, 0.3, 1.5, 3 and 10 mg/kg. Among the roughly 52 dose-escalation patients, about 19 had hepatocellular carcinoma, approximately 15 melanoma, 9 renal cell carcinoma and 9 head and neck cancer. In the dose-escalation cohort, 70% to 90% of patients were male, and the mean age was around 60 years with a range of roughly 23 to 79. Prior anti-PD-1, anti-PD-L1 or anti-CTLA-4 therapy was permitted, and 40% to 50% of dose-escalation patients had received checkpoint inhibitors. Partial responses occurred in three dose-escalation patients: two with cutaneous melanoma and one with hepatocellular carcinoma. Peripheral TCRbeta sequencing was intended to test whether TCR sequence diversity was altered and clonal T-cell expansion was caused by ivuxolimab. The paper describes the monotherapy dose-escalation part (N ≈ 49 patients) of the phase I trial of ivuxolimab. Summary of the overall study and its limitations: In partial responders in the 0.1-3.0 mg/kg groups, normalized peripheral clonal expansion was found to be among the lowest, especially among CD8+ T cells. After ivuxolimab, more expanded clones were found on average in CD8+ T cells than in CD4+ T cells. Clonal expansion of both CD4+ and CD8+ blood T cells was observed from baseline to week 6 at doses 0.1 to 3.0 mg/kg. Low levels of normalized T-cell clonal expansion were also shown by some nonresponding patients. The antigen specificity of the clonally expanded peripheral T cells was not determined.

As to this clone: Its antigen has not been determined. There are no base qualities to consult, and no much larger clone falls within one base.

Taken from cysteine to phenylalanine, the CDR3 has 13 residues. The DNA shown is the 39-base CDR3, in frame from base 1. A distance of 8 bases separates the germline ends of V and J, which lose 3 bases and 3 bases respectively. The CDR1 and CDR2 encoded by the germline V gene (reference sequence) are SEHNR and FQNEAQ. The trial excluded patients who had a history of autoimmune disease or who were on systemic immunosuppression. Peripheral blood for TCR sequencing was drawn from every dose cohort at baseline, at cycle 4 day 1 and at cycle 7 day 1. The samples were taken from a phase I, first-in-human, multicenter, open-label dose-escalation trial of ivuxolimab. Adults with locally advanced or metastatic melanoma, renal cell carcinoma, hepatocellular carcinoma or head and neck squamous cell carcinoma were enrolled in the trial. CD4+ and CD8+ T cells were sorted separately from peripheral blood before TCR sequencing.

For sequencing of the TCRbeta CDR3 region, genomic DNA was extracted from the sorted cells. The immunoSEQ Assay was used to sequence the TCRbeta CDR3 regions. TCRdb re-hosts the immuneACCESS table, in-frame sequences only. Its copies lack some clones; in the studies checked, an unresolved V gene accounts for under half of them, and the cause for the rest is not known. The sample data list approximately 80,000 clones, and about 92% of these were observed just once. The ten largest clones represent around 0.18% of the sample. The chain is assembled from TRBV7-9 and TRBJ1-1; tentative D gene TRBD1, with 5 bases matching. Sequenced here: CD4+ or CD8+ T cells sorted from blood, sampled in a trial of the OX40 agonist ivuxolimab. The TCR was taken from an adult with an advanced solid tumor such as melanoma, head and neck, liver or kidney cancer. Here is the DNA: TGTGCCAGCAGCTTCGGGGGGGACACTGAAGCTTTCTTT. This encodes CASSFGGDTEAFF. When the CDR3 is completed using the reference TRBV7-9 and TRBJ1-1 genes on either side, the full variable domain is DTGVSQNPRHKITKRGQNVTFRCDPISEHNRLYWYRQTLGQGPEFLTYFQNEAQLEKSRLLSDRFSAERPKGSFSTLEIQRTEQGDSAMYLCASSFGGDTEAFFGQGTRLTVV.